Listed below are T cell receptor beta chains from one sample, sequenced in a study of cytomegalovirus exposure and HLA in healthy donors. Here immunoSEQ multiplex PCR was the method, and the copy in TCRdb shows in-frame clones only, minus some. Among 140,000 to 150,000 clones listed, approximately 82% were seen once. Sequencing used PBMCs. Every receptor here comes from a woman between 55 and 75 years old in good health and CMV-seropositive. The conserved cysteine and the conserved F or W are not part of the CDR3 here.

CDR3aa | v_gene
ASSRGGQGVLGAGYT | TRBV5-6
ASGLETGKETQY | TRBV12-5
SVALAQSSYEQY | TRBV29-1
ASSPRGGTNEKLF | TRBV4-1
ASSVGEGETQY | TRBV9
ASSPGSSNEQF | TRBV18
ASRGASTDTQY | TRBV5-4
ASSSTLAGGQGTQY | TRBV5-6
ASSVGRGNDEQF | TRBV18
ASQPRTEEETQY | TRBV6-6
ASSSLQVSGANVLT | TRBV5-1
ASTRARGNQETQY | TRBV6-1
ASGLGGQAPWEYEQY | TRBV12-5
ASSISGLGTGELF | TRBV19
ASSEIWLAGNTDTQY | TRBV2
ASSSGGGEMAEAF | TRBV7-8
AWSRTTAQETQY | TRBV30
ASSLEEDTEAF | TRBV6-5
ASSQVLGAGVLT | TRBV14
ASSPWATSKAQH | TRBV28
ASSLSGGAEQY | TRBV5-1
ASSLDRGQPQH | TRBV11-2
ASSFGLAGGTGELF | TRBV5-1
ASMAAQLSYEQY | TRBV28
ASGLSGTRAF | TRBV12-5
ASSIIAGGYNEQF | TRBV4-1
ASSLIGLAEEQF | TRBV28
ASSFGTSGGPKDTQY | TRBV5-4
ASSRDRGTDTQY | TRBV2
ASSQIRGSDTQY | TRBV4-1
ASSLVQRNEQF | TRBV7-2
ASRRTGAEETQY | TRBV11-3
ASRLTGVYEQY | TRBV28
ASSLGRVSGTSGSHEQF | TRBV7-7
ASSPRRVAGDTQY | TRBV28
ATSRIQGGEQY | TRBV15
ASSLGSAYEQY | TRBV27
ASSLAQGDYEQY | TRBV7-9
AISESNSGILAEQY | TRBV10-3
ASSLSEYYEQY | TRBV5-1
ASSDSLAGGFEQF | TRBV6-4
ASTPSTLVDQPQH | TRBV28
AWSVLRQGNSPLH | TRBV30
ATPGTSYEQY | TRBV15
ASSWGPNTEAF | TRBV27
ASSPGQGPNYGYT | TRBV4-1
ASSQELRYEQY | TRBV4-2
ASSLGQGPNQPQH | TRBV27
ASSPGGPYNEQF | TRBV27
AWSVTGGTEAF | TRBV30